This T cell receptor (beta chain) appears in the sequencing data of a study of technical replicates of blood from a few donors. The method was immunoSEQ multiplex PCR; TCRdb's version includes in-frame clones alone and lacks a portion of them. The table has roughly 65,000 clones, around nine tenths seen once. Germline values: CDR1 SSHAT, CDR2 FNYEAQ (reference sequence). The CDR3 totals 14 residues. Trimming stripped 3 bases from V and 2 bases from J, with 9 bases between. This receptor was obtained from a human donor in good health. Some clones in this sample may be carry-over from other donors' samples. Source material: PBMCs. The chain recombines TRBV7-7 with TRBJ2-3; D possibly corresponds to TRBD1 (6 bases). The CDR3 nucleotides read TGTGCCAGCAGCTTGGGGACACCCACAGATACGCAGTATTTT. Protein: CASSLGTPTDTQYF.